The 10 T cell receptor beta chains presented below share a single source sample, sequenced in a study of T cell responses to AZD1222 COVID-19 vaccine. TCRdb keeps only in-frame clones here, not all; method: immunoSEQ multiplex PCR. Of some 110,000 clones in the sample, 80% to 90% were seen once. The source was peripheral blood, collected on day 0 of MenACWY control vaccination. These receptor sequences come from an adult in good health.

In this sample, this clone turned up once. The CDR3 DNA sequence: TGTGCCACCAGCAGAGGTCGAGCGAACACCGGGGAGCTGTTTTTT. Protein sequence: CATSRGRANTGELFF. J is TRBJ2-2 and V is TRBV15; D ambiguous. V shed 1 base and J shed 0 bases, with 6 bases lying between them. The CDR3 has 15 residues. Germline V lookup: CDR1 LNHNV, CDR2 YYDKDF (reference sequence).

J is TRBJ1-5 and V is TRBV6-2 or TRBV6-3; D ambiguous. The length of the CDR3 is 16 residues. Trimming pared 2 bases from V and 3 bases from J, leaving 14 bases between. Germline values: CDR1 MNHEY, CDR2 SVGEGT. CDR3 in DNA: TGTGCCAGCAGTTACAGCGGGCGGCTTTCCAATCAGCCCCAGCATTTT. Its translation is CASSYSGRLSNQPQHF.

This clone was recorded only once. The J gene is TRBJ1-1, the V gene TRBV19; a weak D match, TRBD1 (6 bases). Germline CDR1 and CDR2: LNHDA and SQIVND (reference sequence). CDR3 length equals 13 residues. Trimming stripped 6 bases from V and 1 base from J, with 9 bases between. The CDR3 DNA reads TGTGCCAGTAGCACACAGGGGAACACTGAAGCTTTCTTT. Protein sequence: CASSTQGNTEAFF.

The chain employs TRBV2 and TRBJ1-5, with D possibly being TRBD1 (6 bases). The CDR3 totals 16 residues. The germline V gene has CDR1 SNHLY and CDR2 FYNNEI. The V end was cut by 6 bases, the J end by 5 bases, with 20 bases between. The CDR3: CASREEHRARDQPQHF. In DNA, the CDR3 is TGTGCCAGCAGAGAGGAACACAGGGCTCGCGATCAGCCCCAGCATTTT.

The chain carries TRBV7-3 and TRBJ2-3; TRBD2 aligns across 7 bases. CDR3 length: 12 residues. Germline-derived CDR1 and CDR2 are SGHTA and FQGTGA. The V and J ends lost 4 bases and 6 bases, in that order; junction bases with no gene match: 1. The CDR3 loop reads CASSSGGDTQYF. CDR3 DNA sequence: TGTGCCAGCAGCTCCGGGGGGGATACGCAGTATTTT.

This chain links TRBV6-2 or TRBV6-3 with TRBJ2-5; perhaps TRBD2 as D (6 bases). Trimming stripped 0 bases from V and 4 bases from J, with 18 bases between. Germline values: CDR1 MNHEY, CDR2 SVGEGT. CDR3 length: 17 residues. CDR3 bases: TGTGCCAGCAGTTACTCGATTTCTAGCGACCCCCGAGAGACCCAGTACTTC. It encodes CASSYSISSDPRETQYF.

The chain joins TRBV6-6 to TRBJ1-2; the match to TRBD1 covers 8 bases. V lost 1 base and J lost 6; bases outside the gene matches: 7. The germline gives CDR1 MNHNY, CDR2 SVGAGI (reference sequence). The CDR3 totals 15 residues. This CDR3 reads CASSYFGQGFHGYTF. DNA for the CDR3: TGTGCCAGCAGTTACTTCGGACAGGGCTTCCATGGCTACACCTTC.

The chain links TRBV5-4 to TRBJ1-2; TRBD1 agrees at 7 bases. The V gene's germline CDR1 is SGHNT and CDR2 YYREEE (reference sequence). The CDR3 has 14 amino acids. V dropped 0 bases and J dropped 5; count of bases not matched to a gene: 4. The CDR3 coding sequence is TGTGCCAGCAGCTTGGCGACAGGGCGGTATGGCTACACCTTC. The encoded protein is CASSLATGRYGYTF.

CDR3 protein: CASSKRTGSQPQHF. In DNA form, the CDR3 reads TGTGCCAGCAGTAAAAGGACAGGCAGTCAGCCCCAGCATTTT. The chain combines TRBV7-2 with TRBJ1-5; 7 bases are a match to TRBD1. Germline CDR1 SGHTA, CDR2 FQGNSA. This CDR3 is 14 amino acids long. Trimming removed 6 bases from V and 6 bases from J; junction bases left unmatched: 8.

This clone was counted a single time. This chain uses TRBV19 with TRBJ2-7; TRBD1 is a possible D gene (5 bases). The germline V gene encodes CDR1 LNHDA and CDR2 SQIVND (reference sequence). Trimming left V 5 bases short and J 6 bases short, with 14 bases between. The CDR3 loop spans 13 amino acids. The DNA for the CDR3 is TGTGCCAGTAGTTTCACGGTGCAGGGCGAGCAGTACTTC. It is translated as CASSFTVQGEQYF.